The text below deals with one T cell receptor beta chain. Base qualities are not at hand, and no much larger clone is one base apart. After being thawed and rested overnight, PBMC were stained with GMM-loaded CD1B tetramer, a Live/Dead dye and anti-CD3, and were then sorted on a FACS Aria II. The CD1B tetramers were loaded with C32 glucose monomycolate that had been purified from Rhodococcus equi. Before cryopreservation, the PBMC later used for tetramer sorting had been depleted of CD14-expressing monocytes as part of a separate study. From each donor, about 99,000 tetramer-negative cells were sorted and analyzed together with the tetramer-positive cells. Antigen-specific T cells were sorted from a handful of healthy South African adults using GMM-loaded CD1B tetramers. Cut back by 5 bases and 1 base, the V and J ends lie 15 bases apart. The germline V gene specifies SGHTA as CDR1 and FQGNSA as CDR2. The CDR3 covers 17 residues, taking in both the cysteine and the phenylalanine. Only the CDR3 portion is preserved as DNA: 51 bases, with reading frame beginning at the first base.

Because TCR-alpha and TCR-beta chains were sequenced unpaired, no information on chain pairing was available. TCR libraries were generated with the immunoSEQ multiplex PCR assay, using TCR-beta and/or TCR-alpha/delta assays for each sample. The Illumina high-throughput platform was used to sequence the amplified TCR libraries. The original methods were these. Clustering and dimensionality reduction relied on pairwise TCRdist distances among GMM-specific receptors from T cells that were either sorted ex vivo or expanded in vitro. Sequence motifs defined by gene usage and CDR3 content were checked for enrichment by comparing tetramer-positive and tetramer-negative populations. TCRdb obtained this table from immuneACCESS and retained in-frame rearrangements with V and J assigned. These tables miss some clones; where compared with another copy, unresolved V genes account for less than half of the shortfall, and the remainder is unexplained. D and trimming come from the DNA, and the V and J calls and clone size come from that table. Across this sample there are about 58,000 clones, with approximately 85% seen only once. In total, the top ten clones hold 20% to 25% of the sample.

The source of the sample is a study of T cells in tuberculosis (dated by TCRdb to the late 2010s). About the study as a whole: In the study, CD1B tetramers and high-throughput TCR immunosequencing were combined to characterize T cells specific for the mycobacterial lipid antigen glucose monomycolate (GMM). Study-wide conclusions, independent of this receptor: T cells that bind the CD1B-GMM tetramer with low affinity may not have been captured by the stringent sort gate.

This clonotype originated in an adult woman with latent tuberculosis. The chain is made from TRBV7-2 and TRBJ2-6; tentative D gene TRBD2, with 6 bases matching. The sample taken for sequencing was CD1b-GMM tetramer-negative cells sorted from PBMCs. The cell subset or site label corresponds to: T cells not binding CD1B-GMM tetramer, sorted from same donor. The DNA sequence is TGTGCCAGCAGCCCCGGACCGGGGAGGTCTGGGGCCAACGTCCTGACTTTC. Its protein product is CASSPGPGRSGANVLTF.